Each of the 21 T cell receptor beta chains below was sequenced from the same sample in a study of T cell changes during pregnancy in multiple sclerosis. Assay: immunoSEQ multiplex PCR; the TCRdb copy retains only in-frame clones and omits some. The sample lists some 80,000 clones, roughly nine tenths seen once, with over 0.7% in the top ten. Sequencing used peripheral blood, obtained in the first trimester of pregnancy. The receptors originated from a female donor in good health, enrolled as a control in a pregnancy study.

V is TRBV21-1 and J is TRBJ1-4; whether TRBD1, the table's D call, matches the DNA was not checked. TRBV21-1 is a recognized pseudogene. This CDR3 has 15 residues. CDR3 bases: TGTGCCAGCAGCGTTTGGACAGCAACTAATGAAAAACTGTTTTTT. Its translation: CASSVWTATNEKLFF.

The V and J genes are TRBV28 and TRBJ2-7, with D perhaps given as TRBD1 or TRBD2 (9 bases each). V lost 5 bases and J lost 3, with 29 bases in between. The CDR3 is 19 amino acids. The germline CDR1 and CDR2 sequences are MDHEN and SYDVKM. The CDR3 reads CASSRRRQGGGSGSYEQYF. The CDR3 DNA reads as TGTGCCAGCAGTCGACGCCGACAGGGGGGGGGTAGCGGGAGCTACGAGCAGTACTTC.

This clone was seen only once. This chain connects TRBV9 to TRBJ1-2, with 7 nucleotides matching TRBD1. The CDR3 contains 14 residues. After removal of 4 bases from V and 2 bases from J, the junction contained 5 bases not matched to a gene. Germline-derived CDR1 and CDR2 are SGDLS and YYNGEE. The CDR3 protein is CASSQTGTNYGYTF. The CDR3 coding sequence is TGTGCCAGCAGCCAGACAGGGACCAACTATGGCTACACCTTC.

The chain uses TRBV6-5 and TRBJ1-1; 8 bases match TRBD1. Germline loops: CDR1 MNHEY, CDR2 SVGAGI. Trimming took 3 bases from V and 4 from J; bases not matched to a gene: 10. This CDR3 spans 16 amino acids. DNA for the CDR3: TGTGCCAGCAGTTATAAGGCAGGGGGCGCGAGCACTGAAGCTTTCTTT. It translates to CASSYKAGGASTEAFF.

This clone was detected only a few times. V usage is TRBV30 and J usage is TRBJ1-1, with D unclear. Trimming took 2 bases from V and 1 from J, leaving 5 bases between them. This CDR3 has 12 residues. Germline CDR1 GTSNPN, CDR2 SVGIG (reference sequence). Written as DNA, the CDR3 is TGTGCCTGGAGTCTCTCGAACACTGAAGCTTTCTTT. It yields the protein CAWSLSNTEAFF.

This clone occurred once. This chain joins TRBV19 and TRBJ1-1; D remains unclear. Germline lookup yields CDR1 LNHDA and CDR2 SQIVND (reference sequence). CDR3 length: 14 amino acids. Between the trimmed V and J ends, which lost 3 bases and 1 base, there was a span of 9 bases. This chain's CDR3 is CASSMLGWNTEAFF. Written as DNA, the CDR3 is TGTGCCAGTAGTATGCTAGGCTGGAACACTGAAGCTTTCTTT. The variable domain in full, completed from reference TRBV19 and TRBJ1-1, reads DGGITQSPKYLFRKEGQNVTLSCEQNLNHDAMYWYRQDPGQGLRLIYYSQIVNDFQKGDIAEGYSVSREKKESFPLTVTSAQKNPTAFYLCASSMLGWNTEAFFGQGTRLTVV.

This clone occurred once. The chain links TRBV30 to TRBJ2-7; 11 nucleotides line up with TRBD2. Germline CDR1 is GTSNPN and CDR2 is SVGIG (reference sequence). The J segment lost 4 bases and the V segment lost 1 base, leaving 0 bases of the junction unmatched. The CDR3 is made up of 13 amino acids. CDR3 protein: CAWSGTSGYEQYF. The DNA of the CDR3 is TGTGCCTGGAGTGGGACTAGCGGGTACGAGCAGTACTTC.

V gene TRBV7-8 combines with J gene TRBJ1-5; D ambiguous. Trimming pared 2 bases from V and 5 bases from J, leaving 13 bases between. Looked up from germline, CDR1 is SGHVS and CDR2 is FQNEAQ. CDR3 length: 15 residues. The CDR3 sequence is CASSLFYSRDQPQHF. CDR3 coding DNA: TGTGCCAGCAGCTTATTTTACAGTCGCGATCAGCCCCAGCATTTT.

This sequence joins TRBV11-2 and TRBJ2-3, with D uncertain. V gave up 8 bases and J gave up 2 bases, with 8 bases separating them. The germline V gene encodes CDR1 SGHAT and CDR2 FQNNGV. This CDR3 is 12 amino acids long. The CDR3 is CASGYNTDTQYF. CDR3 in DNA: TGTGCCAGCGGCTATAACACAGATACGCAGTATTTT.

The chain couples TRBV7-2 to TRBJ1-1; D call uncertain. The CDR3 has 15 amino acids. V was shortened by 6 bases and J by 1 base, with 15 bases between the two germline ends. Germline V gene data show CDR1 as SGHTA and CDR2 as FQGNSA. The CDR3 DNA sequence: TGTGCCAGCAGTTTCCTCCCGGGAGGGAACACTGAAGCTTTCTTT. This encodes CASSFLPGGNTEAFF.

J is TRBJ1-2 and V is TRBV18; perhaps TRBD1 as D (6 bases). Germline-derived CDR1 and CDR2 are KGHSH and LQKENI. The CDR3 spans 16 residues. With 4 bases removed from V and 7 bases from J, the gap between germline ends came to 22 bases. CDR3 nucleotide sequence: TGTGCCAGCTCACACCTTCCTCCAACAGGGACGGGTGGCTACACCTTC. Its protein is CASSHLPPTGTGGYTF.

The rearrangement links TRBV5-6 to TRBJ2-1, with 7 bases aligning to TRBD2. CDR1 is SGHDT, CDR2 YYEEEE, per germline. The CDR3 covers 14 residues. The trim removed 6 bases at V and 0 bases at J, leaving 3 bases unmatched. CDR3 nucleotide sequence: TGTGCCAGCACCGTAGCGGGCTCCTACAATGAGCAGTTCTTC. Translated: CASTVAGSYNEQFF.

The chain employs TRBV5-1 and TRBJ1-2; D gene uncertain. Trimming cost V 4 bases and J 2 bases, with 12 bases left between them. CDR1 and CDR2 from the germline V gene are SGHRS and YFSETQ. The CDR3 has 14 amino acids. DNA for the CDR3: TGCGCCAGCAGCCCCCGGGAGGTAAACTATGGCTACACCTTC. This codes for CASSPREVNYGYTF.

J is TRBJ2-1 and V is TRBV5-1, with D maybe TRBD2 (6 bases). Per germline, CDR1 SGHRS and CDR2 YFSETQ. This CDR3 is built from 16 residues. V dropped 3 bases and J dropped 0 bases, with 13 bases sitting between them. DNA of the CDR3: TGCGCCAGCAGCTCCGGATCGGAGGGCTCCTACAATGAGCAGTTCTTC. As protein: CASSSGSEGSYNEQFF.

V and J are TRBV6-6 and TRBJ1-4, with 11 bases fitting TRBD1. The CDR3 is made up of 15 amino acids. Germline CDR1 reads MNHNY; CDR2 reads SVGAGI (reference sequence). Unmatched junction bases numbered 7, after V lost 5 bases and J lost 8 bases. Written as DNA, the CDR3 is TGTGCCAGCAGTGCCCCGGGACAGGGGGGCGAAAAACTGTTTTTT. It codes for CASSAPGQGGEKLFF.

This rearrangement joins TRBV2 to TRBJ1-2; tentatively, D is TRBD1 (6 bases). Trimming shortened V by 6 bases and J by 4 bases, and 18 bases separated the two germline ends. There are 15 residues in the CDR3. CDR1 and CDR2 (germline): SNHLY, FYNNEI. For the CDR3, the DNA is TGTGCCAGCAGAGGACGACAGGAACTTGGCTATGGCTACACCTTC. Amino acid sequence: CASRGRQELGYGYTF.

There are a few counts of this clone. The chain couples TRBV9 to TRBJ2-2, with D unclear. The CDR3 has 12 amino acids. V lost 2 bases, J lost 6 bases, and 5 bases lay in between. The germline V gene encodes CDR1 SGDLS and CDR2 YYNGEE. The CDR3 protein is CASSVPSGELFF. The CDR3 region has the DNA TGTGCCAGCAGCGTCCCATCCGGGGAGCTGTTTTTT.

The J gene is TRBJ1-1, the V gene TRBV29-1; TRBD1 agrees at 9 bases. The V gene end was trimmed by 3 bases and the J gene end by 8 bases; junction bases not matched to a gene: 10. The CDR3 is 14 amino acids. The germline V gene encodes CDR1 SQVTM and CDR2 ANQGSEA. CDR3 sequence reads: CSVEGTGIGGEAFF. For the CDR3, the DNA is TGCAGCGTTGAGGGGACAGGGATCGGGGGGGAAGCTTTCTTT.

The chain links TRBV21-1 to TRBJ1-5; the table's TRBD1 call for D was not verified on the DNA. TRBV21-1 is designated a pseudogene. This CDR3 is built from 15 residues. The CDR3 spells CASSPRTGKGQPQHF. Here the CDR3 DNA reads TGTGCCAGCAGCCCCCGGACAGGGAAGGGTCAGCCCCAGCATTTT.

The chain is built from TRBV4-1 and TRBJ2-1, with a possible D match to TRBD2 (6 bases). Trimming removed 0 bases at V and 4 bases at J, with 13 bases between. Germline V gene sequence: CDR1 MGHRA, CDR2 YSYEKL. CDR3 length: 16 residues. The CDR3 loop reads CASSQDVAELYNEQFF. CDR3 DNA sequence: TGCGCCAGCAGCCAAGACGTAGCGGAGCTTTACAATGAGCAGTTCTTC.

The chain employs TRBV5-6 and TRBJ1-4; 8 nucleotides line up with TRBD1. Trimming cost V 4 bases and J 6 bases; bases outside gene matches: 8. The CDR3 is 15 amino acids. The germline V gene has CDR1 SGHDT and CDR2 YYEEEE. The CDR3 sequence is CASSPWDRTDEKLFF. CDR3 sequence (DNA): TGTGCCAGCAGCCCTTGGGACAGGACAGATGAAAAACTGTTTTTT. Together with reference TRBV5-6 and TRBJ1-4, the CDR3 gives the full variable domain: DAGVTQSPTHLIKTRGQQVTLRCSPKSGHDTVSWYQQALGQGPQFIFQYYEEEERQRGNFPDRFSGHQFPNYSSELNVNALLLGDSALYLCASSPWDRTDEKLFFGSGTQLSVL.